A single sample gave rise to the 24 T cell receptor beta chains below, sequenced in a study of CD8 T cells in ankylosing spondylitis. TCRdb processed the 5' RACE reads anew with MiXCR; each CDR3 protein has one entry. The table lists about 750,000 distinct CDR3 sequences, 15% to 20% of them singletons, with 15% to 20% in the top ten. Overall study results and limits: A motif in TCR beta, a set of several highly homologous variants, appeared characteristic of ankylosing spondylitis blood.

For these TCRs, the target antigens are not known. Sequences were obtained from blood, either unsorted or a sorted T cell fraction (not recorded which). The receptors were sampled from a male donor with ankylosing spondylitis.

This clonotype appeared many times. The V and J genes are TRBV7-2 and TRBJ2-3, with D unclear. Germline CDR1 is SGHTA and CDR2 is FQGNSA. Trimming removed 4 bases at V and 6 bases at J, with 8 bases between. The CDR3 consists of 12 residues. CDR3 loop: CASSSLGDTQYF. DNA of the CDR3: TGTGCCAGCAGCTCCTTGGGCGATACGCAGTATTTT.

This clonotype was found many times. The chain combines TRBV2 with TRBJ2-7, with D possibly being TRBD1 (6 bases). V gave up 2 bases and J gave up 2 bases, with 7 bases separating them. The CDR3 has 13 amino acids. Germline CDR1 and CDR2: SNHLY and FYNNEI. In DNA, the CDR3 is TGTGCCAGCAGTGAACAGGGGACCTACGAGCAGTACTTC. Protein: CASSEQGTYEQYF.

There are a few counts of this clonotype. The V gene is TRBV29-1, the J gene TRBJ2-7, with 8 bases identical to TRBD1. The V and J ends lost 6 bases and 5 bases, in that order; junction bases with no gene match: 12. The CDR3 is 14 amino acids. Per the germline V gene, CDR1 is SQVTM and CDR2 is ANQGSEA. As DNA, the CDR3 is TGCAGCGTCCTTGGTGGACAGGGTGTGAACGAGCAGTACTTC. Translation gives CSVLGGQGVNEQYF.

This clonotype showed up just a few times. This chain joins TRBV6-1 and TRBJ2-2, with TRBD1 identical over 7 bases. The CDR3 length is 15 residues. V gave up 7 bases and J gave up 0 bases; unmatched junction bases: 5. Per the germline V gene, CDR1 is MNHNS and CDR2 is SASEGT. CDR3 amino acids: CASTEDRSNTGELFF. For the CDR3, the DNA is TGTGCCAGCACCGAGGACAGGTCGAACACCGGGGAGCTGTTTTTT.

The genes are TRBV2 and TRBJ1-1; 7 bases match TRBD1. With V trimmed by 4 bases and J by 11 bases, 13 bases remained unmatched. The germline V gene has CDR1 SNHLY and CDR2 FYNNEI. The CDR3 has 14 residues. The CDR3 nucleotides read TGTGCCAGCAGTGCCGAACAGGGGAGGGCAATGGCTTTCTTT. It yields the protein CASSAEQGRAMAFF.

Ten or more counts support this clonotype. The CDR3 sequence is CASSLGTVKNIQYF. The CDR3, as DNA: TGCGCCAGCAGCTTGGGGACAGTCAAAAACATTCAGTACTTC. V and J are TRBV5-1 and TRBJ2-4, with D possibly being TRBD1 (6 bases). Trimming took off 0 bases at V and 3 bases at J, with 7 bases between the two ends. Germline CDR1 SGHRS, CDR2 YFSETQ. The CDR3 length is 14 residues.

This clonotype was detected ten times or more. The V gene is TRBV12-3 or TRBV12-4, the J gene TRBJ1-5; 9 bases map to TRBD1. The junction had 11 bases not matched to a gene; V was cut back by 5 bases and J by 6 bases. This CDR3 spans 16 amino acids. The CDR3 is CASSEAGTGRTQPQHF. In DNA, the CDR3 is TGTGCCAGCAGTGAGGCGGGGACAGGGCGTACTCAGCCCCAGCATTTT.

The chain links TRBV7-8 to TRBJ1-6; perhaps TRBD1 as D (6 bases). This CDR3 has 15 residues. The V gene lost 1 base and the J gene lost 6 bases, with 10 bases spanning the gap. Germline V gene lookup returns CDR1 SGHVS and CDR2 FQNEAQ. CDR3 DNA sequence: TGTGCCAGCAGCTTAGTCAGGGGAGGTAATTCACCCCTCCACTTT. It translates to CASSLVRGGNSPLHF.

This clonotype was recorded a few times. This chain joins TRBV12-3 or TRBV12-4 and TRBJ1-4, with 7 bases aligning to TRBD1. CDR3 length: 16 amino acids. The V segment lost 6 bases and the J segment 1 base; nucleotides outside the gene matches: 8. As DNA, the CDR3 is TGTGCCAGCAGCTGGGACAGCCTTCTAACTAATGAAAAACTGTTTTTT. Residues: CASSWDSLLTNEKLFF.

The chain combines TRBV20-1 with TRBJ1-1, with TRBD1 identical over 9 bases. Germline-derived CDR1 and CDR2 are DFQATT and SNEGSKA (reference sequence). After removal of 3 bases from V and 4 bases from J, the junction contained 9 bases not matched to a gene. This CDR3 has 15 residues. The CDR3 sequence: CSARPGGTGSTEAFF. The CDR3 DNA follows: TGCAGTGCTAGGCCCGGCGGGACAGGGAGCACTGAAGCTTTCTTT.

This clonotype has just a few counts. The CDR3 DNA reads TGTGCCAGCAGTTACGGGACTAGACTCTACGAGCAGTACTTC. Its protein product is CASSYGTRLYEQYF. The V gene is TRBV6-2 or TRBV6-3, the J gene TRBJ2-7; 8 bases agree with TRBD2. This CDR3 spans 14 amino acids. With V trimmed by 2 bases and J by 3 bases, 3 bases remained unmatched. Germline loops: CDR1 MNHEY, CDR2 SVGEGT.

This clonotype was seen a few times. The chain is built from TRBV12-3 or TRBV12-4 and TRBJ1-3; 8 bases line up with TRBD1. This CDR3 contains 15 residues. V was clipped by 9 bases and J by 0 bases; unmatched bases: 7. CDR3 in amino acids: CASGDRSPSGNTIYF. The DNA of the CDR3 is TGTGCCAGTGGGGACAGGTCTCCCTCTGGAAACACCATATATTTT.

This clonotype appeared a few times. The chain employs TRBV12-3 or TRBV12-4 and TRBJ1-5; 9 positions match TRBD1. This CDR3 comprises 15 residues. With 0 bases clipped from V and 6 bases from J, the junction kept 3 bases outside the gene matches. CDR3 sequence: CASSLADRGGQPQHF. The CDR3 region has the DNA TGTGCCAGCAGTTTAGCGGACAGGGGAGGTCAGCCCCAGCATTTT.

This clonotype has just a few counts. V gene TRBV6-5 combines with J gene TRBJ2-7, with D maybe TRBD2 (6 bases). This CDR3 comprises 15 residues. V lost 0 bases and J 3 bases, leaving 12 bases between the germline ends. Germline lookup yields CDR1 MNHEY and CDR2 SVGAGI. The CDR3: CASSYSWEESYEQYF. The CDR3 bases are TGTGCCAGCAGTTACTCCTGGGAGGAGAGCTACGAGCAGTACTTC.

V and J are TRBV5-1 and TRBJ2-1, with 12 bases aligning to TRBD2. The junction had 18 bases not matched to a gene; V was cut back by 4 bases and J by 4 bases. This CDR3 has 20 residues. The germline V gene has CDR1 SGHRS and CDR2 YFSETQ. The CDR3 DNA sequence: TGCGCCAGCAGCCCGCGAGGACTAGCGGGACTCCCGGTGGGTTACAATGAGCAGTTCTTC. Protein sequence: CASSPRGLAGLPVGYNEQFF.

This clonotype was recorded a few times. The chain has TRBV28 and TRBJ1-1; D unresolved. Germline-derived CDR1 and CDR2 are MDHEN and SYDVKM. The V gene lost 1 base and the J gene lost 0 bases, with 12 bases spanning the gap. This CDR3 spans 16 amino acids. The CDR3 loop is CASSLYFRSMNTEAFF. CDR3 DNA: TGTGCCAGCAGTTTATACTTCAGGAGTATGAACACTGAAGCTTTCTTT.

CDR3 DNA sequence: TGCGCCAGCAGCGTGACTACTGATCCTTCCTACAATGAGCAGTTCTTC. It encodes CASSVTTDPSYNEQFF. The chain couples TRBV4-3 to TRBJ2-1; the D gene is possibly TRBD2 (5 bases). Trimming left V 5 bases short and J 1 base short, with 15 bases between. Germline assignment: CDR1 LGHNA and CDR2 YSLEER. The CDR3 consists of 16 residues.

This clonotype was counted between two and nine times. The rearrangement joins TRBV7-8 to TRBJ1-1; D may be TRBD1 (5 bases). Trimming left V 6 bases short and J 4 bases short, with 15 bases between. This CDR3 region has 14 residues. From germline, CDR1 is SGHVS and CDR2 FQNEAQ. CDR3 residues: CASSLRTSGTEAFF. In DNA form, the CDR3 reads TGTGCCAGCAGTCTACGGACATCGGGCACTGAAGCTTTCTTT.

This clonotype has only a few counts. This chain links TRBV5-5 with TRBJ2-7; 9 nucleotides line up with TRBD1. Germline lookup yields CDR1 SGHKS and CDR2 YYEKEE (reference sequence). Unmatched junction bases numbered 2, after V lost 3 bases and J lost 1 base. The CDR3 has 14 residues. CDR3 amino acids: CASSWGQGSYEQYF. The CDR3 region has the DNA TGTGCCAGCAGCTGGGGACAGGGTTCCTACGAGCAGTACTTC.

This clonotype has more than one count but fewer than ten. The chain links TRBV12-3 or TRBV12-4 to TRBJ1-2, with D possibly matching TRBD1 (5 bases). The CDR3 totals 14 residues. Trimming shortened V by 4 bases and J by 4 bases, and 13 bases separated the two germline ends. The CDR3 protein is CASSSPQGSYGYTF. CDR3 nucleotide sequence: TGTGCCAGCAGTTCCCCCCAGGGATCCTATGGCTACACCTTC.

V is TRBV20-1 and J is TRBJ1-1; D not resolved. This CDR3 has 13 amino acids. The germline V gene encodes CDR1 DFQATT and CDR2 SNEGSKA (reference sequence). V was clipped by 0 bases and J by 0 bases, with 5 bases between them. The DNA for the CDR3 is TGCAGTGCTAGAGATTGGTTGAACACTGAAGCTTTCTTT. As protein: CSARDWLNTEAFF.

In nucleotides, the CDR3 is TGCGCCAGCAGCAGGAGGGGAGGAGGCACCGGGGAGCTGTTTTTT. It codes for CASSRRGGGTGELFF. This chain uses TRBV5-1 with TRBJ2-2, with D maybe TRBD2 (6 bases). Trimming took 4 bases from V and 4 from J, leaving 14 bases between them. This CDR3 spans 15 amino acids. Looked up from germline, CDR1 is SGHRS and CDR2 is YFSETQ.

The chain combines TRBV2 with TRBJ2-2; possibly TRBD1 for D (5 bases). V was trimmed by 5 bases and J by 4 bases, leaving 11 bases between them. The CDR3 runs 14 residues. CDR1 is SNHLY and CDR2 is FYNNEI in the germline V gene. The CDR3 DNA is TGTGCCAGCAGTCAAACAGGAGTCACCGGGGAGCTGTTTTTT. Translating it yields CASSQTGVTGELFF.

This clonotype showed up just a few times. The chain links TRBV20-1 to TRBJ2-4; 10 bases are shared with TRBD2. J gave up 5 bases and V 1 base, and 5 bases lay outside the gene matches. Per the germline V gene, CDR1 is DFQATT and CDR2 is SNEGSKA (reference sequence). The CDR3 spans 15 residues. The CDR3 nucleotides read TGCAGTGCTAGAGCGGGACTAGCGCCAGAAAACATTCAGTACTTC. Translating gives CSARAGLAPENIQYF.